This record concerns one TCR beta chain sequence. Its specificity is not known. These data originate in a study of cytomegalovirus exposure and HLA in healthy donors. The overall study: Genotyping showed roughly 83% of roughly 400 donors falling in the Caucasian-associated ancestry cluster.

Study-wide points: Donors were assumed by presence/absence analyses to have roughly uniform sequencing depth. The authors later found HLA-associated TCR beta chains more clonally expanded than equally common others. Judged likely to be a sequencing artifact was a cluster of highly shared sequence variants.

The PCR employed 60 Vbeta primers together with 13 Jbeta primers. Profiled with immunoSEQ multiplex PCR; TCRdb holds only in-frame clones, not every one. Among some 150,000 clones listed, roughly 80% were seen once. The sample was PBMCs. This receptor was identified in a middle-aged man in good health and CMV-seronegative.

CDR3 nucleotide sequence: TGTGCCAGCAGCTTAGATCGGGTCTCGGAGCAGTACTTC. Its translation: CASSLDRVSEQYF. J is TRBJ2-7 and V is TRBV7-9, with D uncertain. V was trimmed by 1 base and J by 7 bases, leaving 11 bases between them. Germline V gene sequence: CDR1 SEHNR, CDR2 FQNEAQ (reference sequence). This CDR3 comprises 13 residues.